These 20 T cell receptor beta chains were sequenced from one sample in a study of blood T cell repertoires in COVID-19. Profiled with immunoSEQ multiplex PCR; TCRdb holds only in-frame clones, not every one. Of some 300,000 clones in the sample, around 92% were seen once. Sequenced sample: PBMCs or T cells enriched from blood (not recorded which). The receptors were gathered from a woman aged 25 to 39 who had recovered from COVID-19.

The CDR3 DNA sequence: TGCGCCAGCAGCCAAGGTACTCCTGTCAATGAGCAGTTCTTC. Translation gives CASSQGTPVNEQFF. The chain has TRBV4-1 and TRBJ2-1; D uncertain. CDR3 length equals 14 residues. Between the trimmed V and J ends, which lost 1 base and 6 bases, there was a span of 10 bases. Germline CDR1 MGHRA, CDR2 YSYEKL.

This clone has just one count. The chain recombines TRBV30 with TRBJ1-1, with TRBD1 identical over 8 bases. The CDR3 is made up of 15 amino acids. V shed 3 bases, J shed 3 bases, and the junction held 9 bases outside the gene matches. CDR1 is GTSNPN and CDR2 is SVGIG in the germline V gene (reference sequence). The CDR3: CAWSIADRDHTEAFF. DNA for the CDR3: TGTGCCTGGAGCATCGCGGACAGGGATCACACTGAAGCTTTCTTT.

The rearrangement uses TRBV4-1 and TRBJ2-1, with D perhaps matching TRBD1 (6 bases). The CDR3 covers 16 residues. CDR1 is MGHRA and CDR2 is YSYEKL in the germline V gene. Trimming removed 2 bases at V and 4 bases at J, with 15 bases between. The CDR3 DNA is TGCGCCAGCAGCCAACGACAGGTCCAGACTTACAATGAGCAGTTCTTC. This gives the protein CASSQRQVQTYNEQFF.

V gene TRBV2 combines with J gene TRBJ1-5, with no clear D. Germline lookup yields CDR1 SNHLY and CDR2 FYNNEI. CDR3 length: 14 residues. V gave up 3 bases and J gave up 5 bases, with 11 bases separating them. The CDR3 bases are TGTGCCAGCAGTGATTTTAATAGAGATCAGCCCCAGCATTTT. It encodes CASSDFNRDQPQHF. The full variable domain, completed using reference TRBV2 and TRBJ1-5, is EPEVTQTPSHQVTQMGQEVILRCVPISNHLYFYWYRQILGQKVEFLVSFYNNEISEKSEIFDDQFSVERPDGSNFTLKIRSTKLEDSAMYFCASSDFNRDQPQHFGDGTRLSIL.

The CDR3, as DNA: TGTGCCAGCAGCCAAGCTAGGGGCATCAATCAGCCCCAGCATTTT. Residues: CASSQARGINQPQHF. The chain couples TRBV3-1 (or the pseudogene TRBV3-2) to TRBJ1-5; possibly TRBD1 for D (5 bases). The CDR3 is 15 amino acids. Germline-derived CDR1 and CDR2 are LGHDT and YNNKEL (reference sequence). V was trimmed by 1 base and J by 3 bases, leaving 10 bases between them.

The chain is built from TRBV24-1 and TRBJ1-1; the D gene is possibly TRBD1 (5 bases). Trimming cost V 5 bases and J 7 bases, with 19 bases left between them. This CDR3 comprises 15 residues. Per the germline V gene, CDR1 is KGHDR and CDR2 is SFDVKD. Here the CDR3 DNA reads TGTGCCACCAGTGGCCGGGGGACCACCCCCTTTGAAGCTTTCTTT. Translating it yields CATSGRGTTPFEAFF.

In regard to this clone: The germline gene is not matched at one end of the junction; a read error may be the cause. The J gene is TRBJ1-2, the V gene TRBV29-1; 8 nucleotides match TRBD1. The CDR3 is 10 residues long. CDR1 SQVTM and CDR2 ANQGSEA come from the germline V gene. The CDR3 spells CSAQTGTGFF. The CDR3 DNA reads TGCAGCGCACAAACCGGGACAGGATTTTTC.

The chain couples TRBV30 to TRBJ2-3, with D hard to call. The CDR3 sequence is 14 residues long. Germline V lookup: CDR1 GTSNPN, CDR2 SVGIG (reference sequence). V was clipped by 3 bases and J by 1 base, with 11 bases between them. Here the CDR3 reads CAWRLVGRTDTQYF. CDR3 in DNA: TGTGCCTGGAGGCTAGTTGGCCGCACAGATACGCAGTATTTT.

This sequence joins TRBV29-1 and TRBJ1-2, with 12 bases that match TRBD1. The CDR3 has 16 residues. Germline CDR1 reads SQVTM; CDR2 reads ANQGSEA. After removal of 6 bases from V and 4 bases from J, the junction contained 12 bases not matched to a gene. As DNA, the CDR3 is TGCAGCGTCCCATGGGGACAGGGGGCGATTTCCTATGGCTACACCTTC. Its protein product is CSVPWGQGAISYGYTF.

This chain connects TRBV5-1 to TRBJ2-2; 9 nucleotides agree with TRBD1. V lost 1 base, J lost 4 bases, and 5 bases stayed unmatched. CDR1 and CDR2 (germline): SGHRS, YFSETQ. The CDR3 extends over 16 amino acids. The CDR3 here is CASSLTGGWGTGELFF. The CDR3 DNA sequence: TGCGCCAGCAGCTTGACAGGGGGCTGGGGCACCGGGGAGCTGTTTTTT.

V gene TRBV18 combines with J gene TRBJ2-5; 9 bases are shared with TRBD2. The CDR3 consists of 15 residues. Losses at the gene ends were 4 bases for V and 2 bases for J; bases not matched to a gene: 5. The germline V gene encodes CDR1 KGHSH and CDR2 LQKENI. The CDR3 here is CASSLGTSKQETQYF. Here the CDR3 DNA reads TGTGCCAGCTCACTTGGGACTAGCAAACAAGAGACCCAGTACTTC.

The chain is built from TRBV18 and TRBJ1-2; TRBD1 matches 7 bases. The germline gives CDR1 KGHSH, CDR2 LQKENI. The J segment lost 4 bases and the V segment lost 3 bases, leaving 2 bases of the junction unmatched. This CDR3 is built from 13 residues. The CDR3 coding sequence is TGTGCCAGCTCACCGGGACAGATCTATGGCTACACCTTC. Translating gives CASSPGQIYGYTF.

V usage is TRBV3-1 (or the pseudogene TRBV3-2) and J usage is TRBJ2-1; the match to TRBD2 covers 7 bases. V lost 0 bases to trimming and J lost 6 bases; unmatched junction nucleotides: 14. CDR1 LGHDT and CDR2 YNNKEL come from the germline V gene (reference sequence). This CDR3 spans 18 amino acids. The DNA for the CDR3 is TGTGCCAGCAGCCAAGATCGTTCCGTTAGCGAGCGGGGCAATGAGCAGTTCTTC. Translated: CASSQDRSVSERGNEQFF.

This chain connects TRBV4-2 to TRBJ2-7; D is unresolved. Trimming removed 2 bases at V and 0 bases at J, with 5 bases between. The CDR3 runs 13 residues. Germline V lookup: CDR1 LGHNA, CDR2 YNFKEQ. The CDR3 region is CASSQSVSYEQYF. The CDR3 DNA follows: TGTGCCAGCAGCCAAAGCGTCTCCTACGAGCAGTACTTC.

This clone was counted between two and nine times. The V and J genes are TRBV19 and TRBJ2-2, with 12 bases aligning to TRBD2. The J segment lost 6 bases and the V segment lost 2 bases, leaving 7 bases of the junction unmatched. The V gene's germline CDR1 is LNHDA and CDR2 SQIVND (reference sequence). The CDR3 length is 17 residues. The CDR3 spells CASSISRLAGVAGELFF. CDR3 coding DNA: TGTGCCAGTAGTATATCAAGACTAGCGGGAGTGGCCGGGGAGCTGTTTTTT.

This sequence joins TRBV18 and TRBJ1-3, with D maybe TRBD1 (6 bases). CDR3 length: 16 residues. Trimming cost V 1 base and J 2 bases, with 12 bases left between them. Germline V gene data show CDR1 as KGHSH and CDR2 as LQKENI. CDR3 DNA: TGTGCCAGCTCACCACGAGAACAGGGTGCTGGAAACACCATATATTTT. It is translated as CASSPREQGAGNTIYF.

The genes are TRBV5-1 and TRBJ1-5, with TRBD1 as a possible D gene (5 bases). The CDR3 is made up of 15 amino acids. Germline V gene data show CDR1 as SGHRS and CDR2 as YFSETQ. Trimming removed 0 bases at V and 6 bases at J, with 13 bases between. CDR3 nucleotide sequence: TGCGCCAGCAGCTTGGAAGGGGTTTGGGGTCAGCCCCAGCATTTT. Translated, it gives CASSLEGVWGQPQHF.

The chain recombines TRBV7-3 with TRBJ1-1; D call uncertain. Germline V gene lookup returns CDR1 SGHTA and CDR2 FQGTGA. The CDR3 sequence is 13 residues long. The germline V and J ends were trimmed by 3 bases and 4 bases, with 9 bases remaining between them. The CDR3 nucleotides are TGTGCCAGCAGCTTGGGTGCAGGCACTGAAGCTTTCTTT. Amino acid sequence: CASSLGAGTEAFF.

The chain combines TRBV4-2 with TRBJ2-7; D is possibly TRBD1 (6 bases). V lost 0 bases and J lost 1, with 13 bases in between. The germline V gene encodes CDR1 LGHNA and CDR2 YNFKEQ. This CDR3 has 16 residues. CDR3 loop: CASSQEVQGTSYEQYF. CDR3 in DNA: TGTGCCAGCAGCCAAGAAGTCCAGGGGACATCCTACGAGCAGTACTTC.

This chain links TRBV20-1 with TRBJ2-7; D might be TRBD2 (5 bases). Trimming stripped 3 bases from V and 5 bases from J, with 11 bases between. CDR1 and CDR2 from the germline V gene are DFQATT and SNEGSKA (reference sequence). There are 12 residues in the CDR3. The CDR3 spells CSASTGYHEQYF. CDR3 bases: TGCAGTGCTAGTACGGGATACCACGAGCAGTACTTC.